This TCR beta chain derives from a study of shared T cell receptors in the human thymus. Trimming shortened V by 8 bases and J by 2 bases, and 21 bases separated the two germline ends. Germline values: CDR1 MGHDK, CDR2 SYGVNS. The CDR3 is 16 residues long. TCRdb's table, derived via immunoSEQ multiplex PCR, lists solely in-frame clones and lacks some. Of 500,000 to 850,000 clones listed, 80% to 90% are singletons. Separately, the same data were catalogued under a study of human thymus T cells. That report adds: Resections obtained during corrective heart surgery supplied the thymus tissue. Overlap was high between thymic repertoires from unrelated individuals, as reported in related research.

Material: thymocytes. This chain links TRBV25-1 with TRBJ2-5, with TRBD2 as a possible D gene (6 bases). The receptor comes from a boy in the first two years of life with a congenital heart defect. The CDR3 nucleotides are TGTGCCAGCTCCTCCTCCCGGGACTGGTCGCAAGAGACCCAGTACTTC. It specifies CASSSSRDWSQETQYF.